This T cell receptor (beta chain) was found in a study of post-analysis software for immune sequencing data. Unique molecular identifiers were present in the TCR beta cDNA libraries. TCRdb reprocessed the PCR reads via MiXCR and lists one record per CDR3 protein. Seen here are around 160,000 distinct CDR3 sequences, roughly 34% observed once, and the top ten hold 25% to 35%. The V gene's germline CDR1 is SGHTA and CDR2 FQGNSA. Trimming stripped 4 bases from V and 6 bases from J, with 25 bases between. CDR3 length: 18 amino acids. The J gene is TRBJ1-5, the V gene TRBV7-2; TRBD1 is a possible D gene (5 bases). Specimen: blood, collected after autologous hematopoietic stem cell transplantation. The source of this sequence is a girl aged 5-17 years with multiple sclerosis. Written as DNA, the CDR3 is TGTGCCAGCAGCTCCCAAACCCTGATGGGGGGATCGGTTCAGCCCCAGCATTTT. This sequence encodes CASSSQTLMGGSVQPQHF.